This TCR beta chain was obtained from a study of blood T cell repertoires in COVID-19. Study-wide context: Material from acute and convalescent COVID-19 was sourced from the United States, Italy and Spain.

CDR3 size: 14 residues. The germline CDR1 and CDR2 sequences are MDHEN and SYDVKM. Trimming took off 3 bases at V and 3 bases at J, with 9 bases between the two ends. Only in-frame clones appear in the TCRdb table, and some are missing; sequencing was by immunoSEQ multiplex PCR. The sample has roughly 77,000 clones, 85% to 90% seen once. The source of this sequence is a woman older than 75 with active COVID-19. This chain uses TRBV28 with TRBJ2-1; D is ambiguous. Sequencing was done on a sample of peripheral blood. CDR3 loop: CASSFYNSYNEQFF. DNA of the CDR3: TGTGCCAGCAGTTTTTACAACAGCTACAATGAGCAGTTCTTC.